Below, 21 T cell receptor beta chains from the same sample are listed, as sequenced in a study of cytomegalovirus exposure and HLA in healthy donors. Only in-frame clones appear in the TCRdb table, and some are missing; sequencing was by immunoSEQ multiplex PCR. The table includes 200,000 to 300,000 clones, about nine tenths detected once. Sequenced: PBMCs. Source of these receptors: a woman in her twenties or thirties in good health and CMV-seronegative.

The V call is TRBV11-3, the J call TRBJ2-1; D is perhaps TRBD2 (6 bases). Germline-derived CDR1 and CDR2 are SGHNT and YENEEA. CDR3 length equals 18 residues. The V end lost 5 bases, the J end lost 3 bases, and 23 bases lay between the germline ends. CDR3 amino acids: CASSPWWEDEPSYNEQFF. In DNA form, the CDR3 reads TGTGCCAGCAGCCCGTGGTGGGAGGACGAGCCCAGCTACAATGAGCAGTTCTTC.

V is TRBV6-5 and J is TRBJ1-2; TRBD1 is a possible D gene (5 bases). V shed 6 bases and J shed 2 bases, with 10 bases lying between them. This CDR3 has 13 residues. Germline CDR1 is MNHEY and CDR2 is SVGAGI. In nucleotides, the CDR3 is TGTGCCAGCAGGACGACAGACAACTATGGCTACACCTTC. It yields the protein CASRTTDNYGYTF.

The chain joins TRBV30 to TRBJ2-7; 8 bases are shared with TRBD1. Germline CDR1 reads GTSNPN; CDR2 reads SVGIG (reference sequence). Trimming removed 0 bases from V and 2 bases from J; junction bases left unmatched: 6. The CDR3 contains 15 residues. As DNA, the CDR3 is TGTGCCTGGAGTGTAGGCCAGGGGGCGGCCTACGAGCAGTACTTC. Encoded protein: CAWSVGQGAAYEQYF.

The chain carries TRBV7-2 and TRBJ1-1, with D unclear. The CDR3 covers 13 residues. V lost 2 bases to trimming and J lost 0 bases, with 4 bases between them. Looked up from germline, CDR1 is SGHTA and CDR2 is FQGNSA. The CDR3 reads CASSLQVNTEAFF. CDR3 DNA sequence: TGTGCCAGCAGCTTACAAGTGAACACTGAAGCTTTCTTT.

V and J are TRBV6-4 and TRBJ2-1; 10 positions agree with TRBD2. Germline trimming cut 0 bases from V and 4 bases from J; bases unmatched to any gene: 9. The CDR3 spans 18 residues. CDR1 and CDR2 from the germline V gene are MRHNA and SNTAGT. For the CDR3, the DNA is TGTGCCAGCAGTGACTCAGGCATGGCTAGCGGGAGTTACAATGAGCAGTTCTTC. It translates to CASSDSGMASGSYNEQFF.

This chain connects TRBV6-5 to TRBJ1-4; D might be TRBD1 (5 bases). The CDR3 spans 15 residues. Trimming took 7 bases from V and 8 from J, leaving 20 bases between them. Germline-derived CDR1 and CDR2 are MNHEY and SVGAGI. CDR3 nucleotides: TGTGCCAGCAACCCGGGGACCTCCTCCCCAGAAAAACTGTTTTTT. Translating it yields CASNPGTSSPEKLFF.

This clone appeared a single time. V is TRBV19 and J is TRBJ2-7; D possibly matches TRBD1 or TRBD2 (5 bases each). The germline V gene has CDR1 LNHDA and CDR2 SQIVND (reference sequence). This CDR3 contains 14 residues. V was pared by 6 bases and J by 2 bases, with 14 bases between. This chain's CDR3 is CASSPWGIAYEQYF. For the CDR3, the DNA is TGTGCCAGTAGCCCGTGGGGGATCGCCTACGAGCAGTACTTC.

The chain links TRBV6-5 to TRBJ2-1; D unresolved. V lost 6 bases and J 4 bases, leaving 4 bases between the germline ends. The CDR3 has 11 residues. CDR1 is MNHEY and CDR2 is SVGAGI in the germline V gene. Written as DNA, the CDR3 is TGTGCCAGCAGGGGATACAATGAGCAGTTCTTC. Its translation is CASRGYNEQFF.

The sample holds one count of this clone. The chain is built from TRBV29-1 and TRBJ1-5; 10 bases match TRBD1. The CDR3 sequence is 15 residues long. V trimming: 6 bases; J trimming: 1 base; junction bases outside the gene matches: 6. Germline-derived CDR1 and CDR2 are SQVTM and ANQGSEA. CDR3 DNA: TGCAGCGTGACGACAGGGGGCGAGAGCAATCAGCCCCAGCATTTT. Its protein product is CSVTTGGESNQPQHF.

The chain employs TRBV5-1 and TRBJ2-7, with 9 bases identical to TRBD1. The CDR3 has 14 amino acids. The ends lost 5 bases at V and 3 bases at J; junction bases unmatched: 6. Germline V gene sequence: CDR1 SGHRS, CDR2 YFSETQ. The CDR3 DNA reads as TGCGCCAGCAGGATTCCGGGACAGGGCTACGAGCAGTACTTC. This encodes CASRIPGQGYEQYF.

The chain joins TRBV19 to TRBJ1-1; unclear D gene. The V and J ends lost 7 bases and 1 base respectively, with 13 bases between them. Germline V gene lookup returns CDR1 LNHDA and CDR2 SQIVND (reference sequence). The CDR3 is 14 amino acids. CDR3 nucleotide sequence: TGTGCCAGTAACCGGGCCACATGGAACACTGAAGCTTTCTTT. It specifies CASNRATWNTEAFF.

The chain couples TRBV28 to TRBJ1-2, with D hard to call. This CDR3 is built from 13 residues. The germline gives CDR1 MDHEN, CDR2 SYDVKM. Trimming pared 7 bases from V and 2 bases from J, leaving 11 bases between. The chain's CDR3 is CASTTVRNYGYTF. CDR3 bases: TGTGCCAGCACCACTGTCAGAAACTATGGCTACACCTTC.

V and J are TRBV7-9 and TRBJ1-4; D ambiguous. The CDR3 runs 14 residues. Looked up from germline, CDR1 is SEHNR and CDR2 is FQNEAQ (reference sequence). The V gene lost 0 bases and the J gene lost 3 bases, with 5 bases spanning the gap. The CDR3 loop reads CASSLAVSNEKLFF. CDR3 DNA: TGTGCCAGCAGCTTAGCAGTATCTAATGAAAAACTGTTTTTT.

The CDR3 DNA sequence: TGTGCCAGCAGCTTGGGATTAGGGGGCGAGGCCGGGGAGCTGTTTTTT. This gives the protein CASSLGLGGEAGELFF. The chain employs TRBV7-3 and TRBJ2-2, with 7 bases identical to TRBD1. With 3 bases clipped from V and 6 bases from J, the junction kept 10 bases outside the gene matches. Germline V gene lookup returns CDR1 SGHTA and CDR2 FQGTGA. The CDR3 spans 16 residues.

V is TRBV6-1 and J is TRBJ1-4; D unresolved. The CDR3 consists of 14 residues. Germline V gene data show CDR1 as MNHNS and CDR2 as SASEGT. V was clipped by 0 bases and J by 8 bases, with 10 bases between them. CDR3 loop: CASSEAGYVEKLFF. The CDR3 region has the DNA TGTGCCAGCAGTGAAGCAGGGTACGTGGAAAAACTGTTTTTT.

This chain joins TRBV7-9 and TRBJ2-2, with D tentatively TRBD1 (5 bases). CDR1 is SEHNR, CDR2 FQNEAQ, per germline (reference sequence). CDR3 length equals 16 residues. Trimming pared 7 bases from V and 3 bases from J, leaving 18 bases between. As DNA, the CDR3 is TGTGCCAGCACCACTCCGGCAGGGATGGACACCGGGGAGCTGTTTTTT. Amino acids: CASTTPAGMDTGELFF. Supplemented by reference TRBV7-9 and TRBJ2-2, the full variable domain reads DTGVSQNPRHKITKRGQNVTFRCDPISEHNRLYWYRQTLGQGPEFLTYFQNEAQLEKSRLLSDRFSAERPKGSFSTLEIQRTEQGDSAMYLCASTTPAGMDTGELFFGEGSRLTVL.

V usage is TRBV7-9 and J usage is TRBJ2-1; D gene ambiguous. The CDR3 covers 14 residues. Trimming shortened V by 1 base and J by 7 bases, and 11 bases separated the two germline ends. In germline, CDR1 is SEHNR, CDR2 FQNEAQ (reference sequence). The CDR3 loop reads CASSLVPEVNEQFF. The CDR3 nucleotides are TGTGCCAGCAGCTTAGTTCCCGAGGTGAATGAGCAGTTCTTC.

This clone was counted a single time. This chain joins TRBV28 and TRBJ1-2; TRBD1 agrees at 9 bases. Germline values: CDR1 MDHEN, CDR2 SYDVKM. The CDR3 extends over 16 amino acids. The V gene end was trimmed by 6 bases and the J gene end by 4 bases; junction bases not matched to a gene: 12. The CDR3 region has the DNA TGTGCCAGCAGCCCCGGGGACAGGGCGGGGGGCTATGGCTACACCTTC. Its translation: CASSPGDRAGGYGYTF.

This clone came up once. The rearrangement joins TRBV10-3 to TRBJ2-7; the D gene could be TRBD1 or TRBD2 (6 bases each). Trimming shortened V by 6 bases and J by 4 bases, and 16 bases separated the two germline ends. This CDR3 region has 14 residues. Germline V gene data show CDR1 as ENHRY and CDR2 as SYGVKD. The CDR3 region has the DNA TGTGCCATCAGGGCTTCCGGGGGCGGTTACGAGCAGTACTTC. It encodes CAIRASGGGYEQYF.

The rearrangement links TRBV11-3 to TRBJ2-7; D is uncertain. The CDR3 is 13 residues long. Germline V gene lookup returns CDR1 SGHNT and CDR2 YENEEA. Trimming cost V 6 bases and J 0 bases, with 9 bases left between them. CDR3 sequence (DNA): TGTGCCAGCAGTTCGCGAGACTCCTACGAGCAGTACTTC. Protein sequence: CASSSRDSYEQYF.

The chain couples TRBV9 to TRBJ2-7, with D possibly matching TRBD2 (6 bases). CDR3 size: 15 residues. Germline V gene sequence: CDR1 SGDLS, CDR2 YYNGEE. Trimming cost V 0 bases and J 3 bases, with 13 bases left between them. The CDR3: CASSVEASELYEQYF. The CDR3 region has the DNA TGTGCCAGCAGCGTAGAGGCTAGCGAACTCTACGAGCAGTACTTC.